The clone carrying this T cell receptor (beta chain) has only a few counts. MiXCR, applied by TCRdb to the 5' RACE reads, yields one record per CDR3 protein. Of about 96,000 distinct CDR3 sequences listed, approximately 15% are singletons. This sample stems from a study of T cells of healthy individuals. Trimming removed 2 bases from V and 2 bases from J, with 18 bases in between. The CDR3 totals 18 residues. CDR1 and CDR2 from the germline V gene are SEHNR and FQNEAQ (reference sequence). V is TRBV7-9 and J is TRBJ2-2; tentatively, D is TRBD2 (6 bases). The TCR originated in a human donor in good health. CDR3 bases: TGTGCCAGCAGCTTACGGTCTTATAGCGGTAAAAACACCGGGGAGCTGTTTTTT. Translating gives CASSLRSYSGKNTGELFF. The variable domain in full, completed from reference TRBV7-9 and TRBJ2-2, reads DTGVSQNPRHKITKRGQNVTFRCDPISEHNRLYWYRQTLGQGPEFLTYFQNEAQLEKSRLLSDRFSAERPKGSFSTLEIQRTEQGDSAMYLCASSLRSYSGKNTGELFFGEGSRLTVL.